One T cell receptor (beta chain) is described in this entry. This entry belongs to a study of control samples from healthy donors and cancer patients. Sequencing was performed with immunoSEQ multiplex PCR; in TCRdb, only in-frame clones are kept and a portion is missing. The sample yields 100,000 to 120,000 clones, about four fifths seen once. V lost 5 bases and J lost 5, with 6 bases in between. This CDR3 comprises 11 residues. CDR1 SGHTA and CDR2 FQGNSA come from the germline V gene. This sequence originates from a woman aged 50 to 60 in good health. The chain has TRBV7-2 and TRBJ2-5, with D uncertain. Material: blood. The CDR3 protein is CASSQRETQYF. In DNA, the CDR3 is TGTGCCAGCAGCCAGCGTGAGACCCAGTACTTC.